This T cell receptor (beta chain) was captured by sequencing in a study of cytomegalovirus exposure and HLA in healthy donors. As for the study in general: From HLA-typed donors, an early data release held some 91 million unique TCRs. Study results and caveats: Most TCRs appeared rarely, but some public TCRs recurred in many donors. Most of the TCR beta V segments (in an earlier analysis) were productive either about 87% or about 30% of the time.

Healthy people donating bone marrow made up the donors. Note on this clone: As yet, its antigen is unknown.

Looked up from germline, CDR1 is GTSNPN and CDR2 is SVGIG (reference sequence). The length of the CDR3 is 13 residues. V dropped 4 bases and J dropped 6; count of bases not matched to a gene: 4. With 60 Vbeta and 13 Jbeta primers, the PCR was carried out. Sequenced by immunoSEQ multiplex PCR; TCRdb stores in-frame clones only, minus some. The table has about 130,000 clones, roughly 80% seen once. The sequenced sample was PBMCs. The receptor was isolated from a male donor in good health and CMV-seronegative. The chain combines TRBV30 with TRBJ2-1; TRBD2 matches at 9 bases. The CDR3 DNA follows: TGTGCCTGGATGGGCGGGAGGGGCAATGAGCAGTTCTTC. This gives the protein CAWMGGRGNEQFF.